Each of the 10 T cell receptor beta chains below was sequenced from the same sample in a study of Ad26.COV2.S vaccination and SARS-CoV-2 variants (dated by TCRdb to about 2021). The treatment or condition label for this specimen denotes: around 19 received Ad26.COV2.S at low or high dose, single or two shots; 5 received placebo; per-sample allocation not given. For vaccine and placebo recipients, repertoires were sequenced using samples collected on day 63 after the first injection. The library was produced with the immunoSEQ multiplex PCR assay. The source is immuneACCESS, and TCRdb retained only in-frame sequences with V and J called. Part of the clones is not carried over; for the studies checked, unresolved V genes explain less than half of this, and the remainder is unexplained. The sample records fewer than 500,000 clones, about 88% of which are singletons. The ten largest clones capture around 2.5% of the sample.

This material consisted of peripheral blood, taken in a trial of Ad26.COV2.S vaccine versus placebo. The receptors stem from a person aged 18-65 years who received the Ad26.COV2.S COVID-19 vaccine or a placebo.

CDR3 residues: CASSSPGILVPLHF. The CDR3 DNA reads TGTGCCAGCAGCTCTCCTGGGATCTTGGTACCCCTCCACTTT. This chain uses TRBV7-8 with TRBJ1-6; D uncertain. CDR1 and CDR2 from the germline V gene are SGHVS and FQNEAQ. The V gene lost 4 bases and the J gene lost 12 bases, with 16 bases spanning the gap. The CDR3 totals 14 residues. The whole variable domain, remainder taken from reference TRBV7-8 and TRBJ1-6, is GAGVSQSPRYKVAKRGQDVALRCDPISGHVSLFWYQQALGQGPEFLTYFQNEAQLDKSGLPSDRFFAERPEGSVSTLKIQRTQQEDSAVYLCASSSPGILVPLHFGNGTRLTVT.

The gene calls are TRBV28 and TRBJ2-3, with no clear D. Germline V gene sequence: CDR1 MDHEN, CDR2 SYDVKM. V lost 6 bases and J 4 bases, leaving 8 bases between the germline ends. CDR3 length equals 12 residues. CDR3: CASSLSPDTQYF. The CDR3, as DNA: TGTGCCAGCAGCCTGTCCCCAGATACGCAGTATTTT.

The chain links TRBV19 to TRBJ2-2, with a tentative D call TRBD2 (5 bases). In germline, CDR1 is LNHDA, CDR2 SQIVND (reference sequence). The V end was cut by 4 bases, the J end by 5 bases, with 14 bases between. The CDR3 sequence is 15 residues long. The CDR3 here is CASSNRGGETGELFF. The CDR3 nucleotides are TGTGCCAGTAGTAATCGGGGTGGAGAAACCGGGGAGCTGTTTTTT.

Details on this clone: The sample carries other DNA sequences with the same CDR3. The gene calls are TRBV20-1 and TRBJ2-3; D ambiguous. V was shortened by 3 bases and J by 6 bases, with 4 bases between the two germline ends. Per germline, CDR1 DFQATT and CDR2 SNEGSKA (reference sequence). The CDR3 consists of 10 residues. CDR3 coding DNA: TGCAGTGCTAGGGGGGATACGCAGTATTTT. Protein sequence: CSARGDTQYF.

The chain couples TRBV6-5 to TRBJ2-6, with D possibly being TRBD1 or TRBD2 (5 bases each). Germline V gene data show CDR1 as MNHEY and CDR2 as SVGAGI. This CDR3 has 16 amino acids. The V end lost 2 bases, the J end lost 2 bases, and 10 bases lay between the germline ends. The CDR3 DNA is TGTGCCAGCAGTTACCTGGGACGAGCTGGGGCCAACGTCCTGACTTTC. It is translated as CASSYLGRAGANVLTF.

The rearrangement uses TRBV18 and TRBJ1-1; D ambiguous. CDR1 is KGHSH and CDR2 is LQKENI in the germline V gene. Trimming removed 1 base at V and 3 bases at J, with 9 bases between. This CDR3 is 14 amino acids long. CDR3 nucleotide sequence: TGTGCCAGCTCACCACAACCCGCGGACACTGAAGCTTTCTTT. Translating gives CASSPQPADTEAFF.

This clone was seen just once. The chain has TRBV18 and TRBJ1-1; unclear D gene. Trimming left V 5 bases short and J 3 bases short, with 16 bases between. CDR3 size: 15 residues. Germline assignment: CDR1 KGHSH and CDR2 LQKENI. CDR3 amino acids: CASSEMDGMYTEAFF. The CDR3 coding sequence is TGTGCCAGCTCAGAAATGGACGGGATGTACACTGAAGCTTTCTTT.

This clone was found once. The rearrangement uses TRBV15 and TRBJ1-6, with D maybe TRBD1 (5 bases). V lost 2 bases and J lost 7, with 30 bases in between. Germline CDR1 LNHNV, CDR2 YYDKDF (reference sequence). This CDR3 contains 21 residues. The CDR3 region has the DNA TGTGCCACCAGCAGATACCCACCAGGGCCGGGGCTGGGGCTGGAAAATTCACCCCTCCACTTT. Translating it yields CATSRYPPGPGLGLENSPLHF.

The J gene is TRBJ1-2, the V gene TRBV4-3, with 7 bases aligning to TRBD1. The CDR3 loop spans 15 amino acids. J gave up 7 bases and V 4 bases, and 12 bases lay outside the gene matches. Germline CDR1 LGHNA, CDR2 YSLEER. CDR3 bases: TGCGCCAGCAGCCGCAGACAGGGATGGCTCTCTGGCTACACCTTC. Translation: CASSRRQGWLSGYTF.

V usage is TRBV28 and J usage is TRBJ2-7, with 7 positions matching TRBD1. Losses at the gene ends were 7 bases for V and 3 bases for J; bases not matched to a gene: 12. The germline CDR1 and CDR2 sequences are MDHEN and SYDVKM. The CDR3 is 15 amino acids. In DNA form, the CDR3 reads TGTGCCAGCACCAGAGAAACGGGACAGTTCTACGAGCAGTACTTC. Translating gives CASTRETGQFYEQYF. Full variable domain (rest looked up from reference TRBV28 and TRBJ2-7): DVKVTQSSRYLVKRTGEKVFLECVQDMDHENMFWYRQDPGLGLRLIYFSYDVKMKEKGDIPEGYSVSREKKERFSLILESASTNQTSMYLCASTRETGQFYEQYFGPGTRLTVT.